The T cell receptor (beta chain) described here comes from a study of OX40 agonist ivuxolimab in advanced cancers. Study summary: Patients in dose escalation had liver, melanoma, kidney or head and neck cancers. Study results and caveats: Within 6 weeks, CD4+ and CD8+ blood T cells expanded clonally at 0.1 to 3.0 mg/kg. On average, CD8+ T cells had more expanded clones than CD4+.

Produced via immunoSEQ multiplex PCR; TCRdb's table is partial and in-frame only. Of 35,000 to 55,000 clones detected, around four fifths appear once; the ten largest clones hold over 14%. Remarks on this clone: What it binds is unknown.

The CDR3 has 12 residues. CDR1 and CDR2 (germline): MDHEN, SYDVKM. The V end lost 6 bases, the J end lost 7 bases, and 10 bases lay between the germline ends. The chain joins TRBV28 to TRBJ2-1; possible D gene TRBD1, 6 bases. The sequences come from CD4+ or CD8+ T cells sorted from blood, collected in a trial of the OX40 agonist ivuxolimab. The sequence was obtained from an adult with an advanced solid tumor such as melanoma, head and neck, liver or kidney cancer. The CDR3 nucleotides are TGTGCCAGCAGCCTCGACAGGAATGAGCAGTTCTTC. Protein: CASSLDRNEQFF.